A selection of T cell receptor beta chains follows, all from one sample in a study of chemoradiotherapy in HPV16-positive cancers. This table comes from immunoSEQ multiplex PCR, and its TCRdb copy is limited to in-frame clones, with some not included. The data hold about 21,000 clones, with roughly 86% observed a single time. The sequencing here drew on blood, taken from a patient who underwent chemoradiotherapy. The source of these receptors is a human donor with HPV-associated anogenital cancer. The CDR3 runs from the conserved cysteine through the conserved F or W. The D gene is left open where the match is weak. Clone size is stated in some rows and not others, as once, few, many or a class when expanded.

J gene,V gene,clone size,D gene,CDR3 protein,CDR3 DNA
TRBJ2-2,TRBV2,-,TRBD1,CASTDRGSHTGELFF,TGTGCCAGCACCGACAGGGGGAGCCACACCGGGGAGCTGTTTTTT
TRBJ1-2,TRBV7-2,few,TRBD1,CASSSGQGYGYTF,TGTGCCAGCAGCTCGGGACAGGGCTATGGCTACACCTTC
TRBJ1-2,TRBV19,-,TRBD1,CASSMVVGQGVLGGYTF,TGTGCCAGTAGTATGGTAGTGGGACAGGGGGTCTTGGGTGGCTACACCTTC
TRBJ2-2,TRBV29-1,-,-,CSAATAGGLAGELFF,TGCAGCGCCGCTACCGCCGGGGGCTTGGCCGGGGAGCTGTTTTTT
TRBJ1-2,TRBV5-1,-,-,CASSLVVGAGGYTF,TGCGCCAGCAGCTTGGTTGTGGGGGCTGGTGGCTACACCTTC
TRBJ1-5,TRBV18,-,-,CASSPDRNQPQHF,TGTGCCAGCTCACCAGACAGGAATCAGCCCCAGCATTTT
TRBJ2-1,TRBV7-2,-,-,CASSPQAGLGNEQFF,TGTGCCAGCAGCCCTCAGGCGGGCCTCGGGAATGAGCAGTTCTTC
TRBJ2-7,TRBV4-3,-,-,CASSQESRSEQYF,TGCGCCAGCAGCCAGGAAAGTAGATCCGAGCAGTACTTC
TRBJ2-5,TRBV9,-,-,CASSSGTDVTETQYF,TGTGCCAGCAGCTCCGGGACTGACGTGACAGAGACCCAGTACTTC
TRBJ2-2,TRBV7-2,-,-,CASSLRQILNTGELFF,TGTGCCAGCAGCTTAAGACAGATCTTGAACACCGGGGAGCTGTTTTTT
TRBJ2-3,TRBV18,-,TRBD2,CASSPAGTTNTQYF,TGTGCCAGCTCACCGGCCGGGACTACAAATACGCAGTATTTT
TRBJ2-5,TRBV18,few,TRBD2,CASSPGLAPETQYF,TGTGCCAGCTCACCGGGACTAGCCCCCGAGACCCAGTACTTC
TRBJ1-1,TRBV7-2,-,-,CASSLGPSGGTEAFF,TGTGCCAGCAGCTTGGGACCGTCGGGAGGAACTGAAGCTTTCTTT
TRBJ2-1,TRBV27,-,TRBD1,CASSLGTAPLEQFF,TGTGCCAGCAGTTTAGGGACAGCACCCCTTGAGCAGTTCTTC
TRBJ2-2,TRBV18,-,TRBD1,CASSPLQGAETGELFF,TGTGCCAGCTCGCCCCTACAGGGGGCGGAAACCGGGGAGCTGTTTTTT
TRBJ2-7,TRBV28,-,-,CASSLDSFYEQYF,TGTGCCAGCAGTTTGGACAGCTTTTACGAGCAGTACTTC
TRBJ2-1,TRBV7-9,-,-,CASSPRDERDEQFF,TGTGCCAGCAGCCCCCGGGACGAGAGGGATGAGCAGTTCTTC
TRBJ2-7,TRBV29-1,once,-,CSVEGRAYEQYF,TGCAGCGTTGAAGGTCGGGCCTACGAGCAGTACTTC
TRBJ2-7,TRBV11-2,-,TRBD2,CASSLVAGAYEQYF,TGTGCCAGCAGCTTAGTAGCGGGAGCCTACGAGCAGTACTTC
TRBJ2-3,TRBV7-8,once,TRBD2,CASSSAGFDTQYF,TGTGCCAGCAGCTCAGCGGGATTTGATACGCAGTATTTT
TRBJ2-1,TRBV7-2,-,-,CASSFDSYNEQFF,TGTGCCAGCAGCTTTGACTCGTACAATGAGCAGTTCTTC
TRBJ1-2,TRBV27,-,-,CASSFGVYGYGYTF,TGTGCCAGCAGTTTCGGGGTTTATGGCTATGGCTACACCTTC
TRBJ1-2,TRBV7-3,-,TRBD1,CASSLSDRGLDNYGYTF,TGTGCCAGCAGCTTATCAGACAGGGGGCTCGATAACTATGGCTACACCTTC
TRBJ1-5,TRBV21-1,-,-,CASSKGRGIIDQPQHF,TGTGCCAGCAGCAAGGGGAGGGGGATTATAGATCAGCCCCAGCATTTT
TRBJ1-2,TRBV5-4,-,TRBD1,CASSLGQGAGYGYTF,TGTGCCAGCAGCTTGGGGCAGGGGGCGGGCTATGGCTACACCTTC
TRBJ2-7,TRBV7-2,few,-,CASSRGGGGAYEQYF,TGTGCCAGCAGCCGAGGTGGGGGTGGCGCCTACGAGCAGTACTTC
TRBJ1-1,TRBV28,-,TRBD1,CASGQGGTEAFF,TGTGCCAGCGGACAGGGAGGCACTGAAGCTTTCTTT
TRBJ2-2,TRBV28,few,-,CASCSGTGELFF,TGTGCCAGCTGTAGCGGAACCGGGGAGCTGTTTTTT
TRBJ1-2,TRBV5-5,-,-,CASSETLPSYYGYTF,TGTGCCAGCAGCGAGACCCTCCCCTCATACTATGGCTACACCTTC
TRBJ2-7,TRBV6-5,-,-,CASSGSYEQYF,TGTGCCAGCTCGGGCTCCTACGAGCAGTACTTC
TRBJ2-3,TRBV7-2,-,-,CASSLAGQRVLSTDTQYF,TGTGCCAGCAGCTTAGCGGGGCAGCGAGTCCTTAGCACAGATACGCAGTATTTT
TRBJ2-3,TRBV7-9,-,TRBD1,CASSLRGGGTQYF,TGTGCCAGCAGCTTACGAGGGGGCGGTACGCAGTATTTT
TRBJ1-5,TRBV6-6,-,-,CASSYVAGNQPQHF,TGTGCCAGCAGTTACGTGGCAGGAAATCAGCCCCAGCATTTT
TRBJ2-7,TRBV6-5,-,TRBD2,CASSYSIGTSEYEQYF,TGTGCCAGCAGTTACTCGATAGGGACTAGCGAGTACGAGCAGTACTTC
TRBJ2-3,TRBV7-2,-,-,CASSLSAGDRHTQYF,TGTGCCAGCAGCTTGAGCGCAGGGGACCGTCATACGCAGTATTTT
TRBJ2-1,TRBV5-6,-,-,CASSRPEGGRFGQFF,TGTGCCAGCAGCCGCCCCGAGGGCGGCAGGTTTGGGCAGTTCTTC
TRBJ2-1,TRBV13,-,TRBD2,CASSLWGTSGGSNEQFF,TGTGCCAGCAGCTTATGGGGGACTAGCGGGGGGTCCAATGAGCAGTTCTTC
TRBJ1-6,TRBV5-5,-,-,CASTGAPSSYNSPLHF,TGTGCCAGCACGGGGGCTCCGAGCTCCTATAATTCACCCCTCCACTTT
TRBJ2-5,TRBV6-1,-,TRBD2,CASSEGLAGMQETQYF,TGTGCCAGCAGTGAGGGACTAGCGGGGATGCAAGAGACCCAGTACTTC
TRBJ2-5,TRBV5-8,-,-,CASSLERGRKETQYF,TGTGCCAGCAGCTTGGAAAGAGGCCGGAAAGAGACCCAGTACTTC
TRBJ2-5,TRBV4-1,-,-,CASSPTGLQETQYF,TGCGCCAGCAGCCCCACGGGCTTACAAGAGACCCAGTACTTC
TRBJ2-3,TRBV11-2,-,TRBD2,CASSSFLAGVVDTQYF,TGTGCCAGCAGCTCCTTTCTAGCGGGGGTTGTAGATACGCAGTATTTT
TRBJ2-3,TRBV7-2,-,TRBD1,CASSFDRGADTQYF,TGTGCCAGCAGCTTCGACAGGGGAGCAGATACGCAGTATTTT
TRBJ2-4,TRBV5-6,-,-,CASQTGERGIQYF,TGTGCCAGCCAGACAGGGGAGCGGGGCATTCAGTACTTC
TRBJ2-1,TRBV4-1,-,TRBD2,CASRVSSGSYINPREQFF,TGCGCCAGCCGTGTAAGTAGCGGGAGTTATATTAACCCTCGAGAGCAGTTCTTC
TRBJ2-7,TRBV7-9,-,-,CASSAGGGGEQYF,TGTGCCAGCAGCGCGGGCGGTGGTGGGGAGCAGTACTTC
TRBJ2-7,TRBV12-2,-,-,CASRLGSFLREGCEQYF,TGTGCAAGTCGCTTAGGGAGCTTTCTTCGGGAGGGCTGCGAGCAGTACTTC